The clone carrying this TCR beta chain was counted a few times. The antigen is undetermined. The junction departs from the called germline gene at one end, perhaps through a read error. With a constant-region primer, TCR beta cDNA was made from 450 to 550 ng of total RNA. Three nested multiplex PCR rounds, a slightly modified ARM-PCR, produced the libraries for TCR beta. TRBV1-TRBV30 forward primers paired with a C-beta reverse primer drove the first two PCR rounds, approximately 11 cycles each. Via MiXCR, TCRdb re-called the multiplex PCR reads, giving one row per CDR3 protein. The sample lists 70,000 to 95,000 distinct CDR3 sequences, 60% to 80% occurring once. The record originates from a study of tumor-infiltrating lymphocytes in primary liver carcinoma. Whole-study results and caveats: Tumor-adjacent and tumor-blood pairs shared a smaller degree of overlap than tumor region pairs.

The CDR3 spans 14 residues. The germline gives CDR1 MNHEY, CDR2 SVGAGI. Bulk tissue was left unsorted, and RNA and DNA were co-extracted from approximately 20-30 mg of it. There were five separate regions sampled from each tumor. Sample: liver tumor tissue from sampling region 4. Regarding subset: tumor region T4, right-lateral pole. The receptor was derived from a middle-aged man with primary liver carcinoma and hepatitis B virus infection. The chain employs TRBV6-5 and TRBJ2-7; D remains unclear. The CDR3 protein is CVSSYGLGDYEQYF. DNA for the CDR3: TGTGTCAGCAGTTACGGTCTGGGCGACTACGAGCAGTACTTC.